One and the same sample provided the 4 T cell receptor beta chains below, sequenced in a study of cytomegalovirus exposure and HLA in healthy donors. 13 Jbeta primers and 60 Vbeta primers were used for the PCR. Using immunoSEQ multiplex PCR, the repertoire was profiled, and TCRdb retains in-frame clones only, with some absent. This sample has over 150,000 clones; approximately 82% occur once, and the top ten carry around 4.6%. Sequences were obtained from PBMCs. The source of these receptors is a male donor in good health and CMV-seronegative.

The chain combines TRBV5-8 with TRBJ2-3; 9 nucleotides line up with TRBD2. Germline loops: CDR1 SGHTS, CDR2 YDEGEE. Unmatched junction bases numbered 10, after V lost 3 bases and J lost 2 bases. This CDR3 is 17 amino acids long. DNA for the CDR3: TGTGCCAGCAGCTCACGGAGGGGCGGGAGGGCCACAGATACGCAGTATTTT. This encodes CASSSRRGGRATDTQYF.

The chain has TRBV7-9 and TRBJ2-3; D not resolved. The V gene's germline CDR1 is SEHNR and CDR2 FQNEAQ (reference sequence). V lost 5 bases and J lost 7, with 7 bases in between. This CDR3 comprises 11 residues. In DNA, the CDR3 is TGTGCCAGCAGCGGCCTTAATACGCAGTATTTT. Translated: CASSGLNTQYF.

The chain couples TRBV7-9 to TRBJ2-5; 12 bases align to TRBD2. The trim removed 6 bases at V and 10 bases at J, leaving 15 bases unmatched. This CDR3 is built from 16 residues. The germline CDR1 and CDR2 sequences are SEHNR and FQNEAQ (reference sequence). CDR3 residues: CASSQGLAGPQAVQYF. CDR3 in DNA: TGTGCCAGCAGTCAAGGACTAGCGGGGCCCCAAGCGGTCCAGTACTTC.

J is TRBJ2-7 and V is TRBV9, with 9 bases lining up with TRBD2. V was clipped by 2 bases and J by 7 bases; unmatched bases: 7. Germline CDR1 SGDLS, CDR2 YYNGEE. This CDR3 has 14 residues. The CDR3 protein is CASSVLAGREEQYF. In nucleotides, the CDR3 is TGTGCCAGCAGCGTTCTAGCGGGACGGGAAGAGCAGTACTTC. Full variable domain (missing parts from reference TRBV9 and TRBJ2-7): DSGVTQTPKHLITATGQRVTLRCSPRSGDLSVYWYQQSLDQGLQFLIQYYNGEERAKGNILERFSAQQFPDLHSELNLSSLELGDSALYFCASSVLAGREEQYFGPGTRLTVT.